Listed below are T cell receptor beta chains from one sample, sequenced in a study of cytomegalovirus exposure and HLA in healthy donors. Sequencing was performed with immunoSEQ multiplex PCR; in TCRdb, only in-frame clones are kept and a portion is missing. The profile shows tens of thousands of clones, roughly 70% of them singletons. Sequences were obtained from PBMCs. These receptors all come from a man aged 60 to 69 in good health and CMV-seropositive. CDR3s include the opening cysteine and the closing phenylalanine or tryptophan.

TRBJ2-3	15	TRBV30	CAWSVSGVRADTQYF
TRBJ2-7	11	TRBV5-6	CASSLVEEQYF
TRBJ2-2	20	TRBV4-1	CASSQPRALGQGANTGELFF
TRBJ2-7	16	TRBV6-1	CASSGGGWTGPHEQYF
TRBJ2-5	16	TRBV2	CASSFGTSGRRETQYF
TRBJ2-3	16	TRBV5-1	CASSFRPGQPLDTQYF
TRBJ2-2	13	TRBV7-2	CASSPRHGGELFF
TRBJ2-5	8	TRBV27	CAEETQYF
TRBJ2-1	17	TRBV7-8	CASIPPLRLAGGNEQFF
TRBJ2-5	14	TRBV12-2	CASRCRGDPETQYF
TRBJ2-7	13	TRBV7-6	CASSLATSYEQYF
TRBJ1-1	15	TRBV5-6	CASSPLGGGNTEAFF
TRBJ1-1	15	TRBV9	CASSVTGGLGTEAFF
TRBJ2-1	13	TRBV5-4	CASSPGGRNEQFF
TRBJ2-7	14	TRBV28	CASTGGSRSYEQYF
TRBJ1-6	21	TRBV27	CASSLRILDRGRGFHDSPLHF
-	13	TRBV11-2	CASSLGSSYEQYF
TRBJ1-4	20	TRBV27	CASSPKTGGIRRATNEKLFF
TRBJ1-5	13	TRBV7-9	CASIQGAGQPQHF
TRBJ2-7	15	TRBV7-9	CASSRTEENSGEQYF
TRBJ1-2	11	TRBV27	CAMTVSGGYTF
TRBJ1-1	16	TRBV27	CASSRGTGELNTEAFF
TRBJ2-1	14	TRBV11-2	CASSERTGGNEQFF
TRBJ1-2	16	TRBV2	CASNRDRVGSSYGYTF
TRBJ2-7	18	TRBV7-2	CASSLRGAGGHFRYEQYF
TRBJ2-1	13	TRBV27	CASSGEPYNEQFF
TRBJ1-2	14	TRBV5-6	CASSPQGLPYGYTF
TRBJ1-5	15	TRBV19	CASTPGDRTDQPQHF
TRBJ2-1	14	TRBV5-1	CASSLSGTGDEQFF
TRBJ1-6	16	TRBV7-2	CASSPSGQGNNSPLHF
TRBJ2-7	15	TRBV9	CASSVEAGGPNEQYF
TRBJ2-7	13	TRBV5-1	CASSPERVGEQYF
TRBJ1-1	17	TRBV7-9	CASSSRPGQGINTEAFF